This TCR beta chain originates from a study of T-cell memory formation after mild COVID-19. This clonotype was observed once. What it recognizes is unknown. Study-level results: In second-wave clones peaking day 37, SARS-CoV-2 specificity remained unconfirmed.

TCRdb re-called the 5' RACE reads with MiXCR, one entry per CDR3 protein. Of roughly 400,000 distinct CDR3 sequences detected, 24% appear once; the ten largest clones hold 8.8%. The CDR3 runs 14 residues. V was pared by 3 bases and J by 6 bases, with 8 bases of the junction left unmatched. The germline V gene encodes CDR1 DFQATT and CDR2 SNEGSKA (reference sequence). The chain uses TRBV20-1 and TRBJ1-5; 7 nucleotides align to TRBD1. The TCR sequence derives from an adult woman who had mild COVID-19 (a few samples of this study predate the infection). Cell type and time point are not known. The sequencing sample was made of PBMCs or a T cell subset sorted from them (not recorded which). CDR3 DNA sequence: TGCAGTGCTAGGGGAGGGGGCTTGGGTCAGCCCCAGCATTTT. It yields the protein CSARGGGLGQPQHF.